The clone carrying this TCR beta chain was seen only once. Its antigen is undetermined. The sample originates from a study of a mutant IDH1 vaccine in newly diagnosed glioma. Time point noted: week 11, during vaccination. Each vaccine dose was 300 ug of mutant IDH1 20-mer peptide, with topical imiquimod. The germline gives CDR1 KGHSH, CDR2 LQKENI. The CDR3 is 11 residues long. V was pared by 3 bases and J by 9 bases, with 6 bases between. Sequencing used immunoSEQ multiplex PCR; TCRdb keeps in-frame clones, though not all of them. The sample consists of 120,000 or so clones, 80% of them appearing once. The source is a man in his forties with glioma. The specimen was PBMCs, collected from a glioma patient whose treatment included an IDH1 peptide vaccine. This chain connects TRBV18 to TRBJ2-1; no clear D. DNA of the CDR3: TGTGCCAGCTCACCCGAAAGTGAGCAGTTCTTC. This sequence encodes CASSPESEQFF.